This T cell receptor beta chain was captured by sequencing in a study of T cells in Graves' hyperthyroidism and ophthalmopathy. Study findings and constraints: In the blood, most expanded thyroid clonotypes above 0.001 appeared as well. A model built on 13 V-J features separated ophthalmopathy from stable hyperthyroidism.

The CDR3 is 13 amino acids. The germline V gene has CDR1 MNHEY and CDR2 SVGEGT. V shed 6 bases and J 9 bases; nucleotides not matched to a gene: 5. Exclusion of a patient resulted from uncontrolled infection, other autoimmune disease, pregnancy or lactation. This clonotype was seen just once. What it binds is unknown. What was amplified from RNA transcripts were TCR beta CDR3 regions. HTBI primers were employed in a first-round RT-PCR of the TCR CDR3. MiXCR, applied by TCRdb to the multiplex PCR reads, yields one record per CDR3 protein. The sample has about 350,000 distinct CDR3 sequences; more than 11% are singletons.

The specimen was blood. The V gene is TRBV6-2 or TRBV6-3, the J gene TRBJ2-1; 10 bases fit TRBD1. The sequence was obtained from a woman in her twenties or thirties with Graves' hyperthyroidism. The CDR3 DNA follows: TGTGCCAGCAGCCCCCGGACAGGGGGTGAGCAGTTCTTC. Encoded protein: CASSPRTGGEQFF.